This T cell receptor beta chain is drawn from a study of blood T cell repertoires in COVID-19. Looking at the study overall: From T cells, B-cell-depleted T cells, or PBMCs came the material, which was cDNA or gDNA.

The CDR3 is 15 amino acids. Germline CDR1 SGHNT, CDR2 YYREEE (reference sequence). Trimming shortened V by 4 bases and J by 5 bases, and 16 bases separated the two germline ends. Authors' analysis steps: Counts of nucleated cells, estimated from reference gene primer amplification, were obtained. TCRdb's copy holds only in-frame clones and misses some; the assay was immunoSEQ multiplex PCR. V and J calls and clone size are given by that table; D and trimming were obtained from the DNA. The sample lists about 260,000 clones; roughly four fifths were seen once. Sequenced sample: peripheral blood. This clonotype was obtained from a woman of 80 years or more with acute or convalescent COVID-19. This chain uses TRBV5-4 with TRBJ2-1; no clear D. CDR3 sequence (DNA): TGTGCCAGCAGCGAGGCTAGTGGCCCTCACAATGAGCAGTTCTTC. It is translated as CASSEASGPHNEQFF.